The sequence of this T cell receptor beta chain was determined in a study of cytomegalovirus exposure and HLA in healthy donors. The study's findings and limits: Several of the most significant clusters were apparently associated with common viral pathogens in a later analysis. Most observed TCR sequences were rare, whereas some public TCRs were detected in many donors.

The V and J ends lost 4 bases and 6 bases respectively, with 14 bases between them. Germline CDR1 reads SGHVS; CDR2 reads FNYEAQ. CDR3 length: 14 residues. Concerning this clone itself: Its antigen is not known.

Vbeta (60) and Jbeta (13) primers were used in the PCR. Profiling relied on immunoSEQ multiplex PCR, and the TCRdb table lists in-frame clones only, not all of them. In the table there are 150,000 to 200,000 clones, almost 85% of which are singletons. The specimen was PBMCs. The rearrangement uses TRBV7-6 and TRBJ2-3, with D possibly being TRBD2 (6 bases). The clonotype comes from a man aged 25 to 45 in good health and CMV-seronegative. CDR3 nucleotide sequence: TGTGCCAGCAGCTACGCGGGCGGAGGGGATACGCAGTATTTT. It yields the protein CASSYAGGGDTQYF.